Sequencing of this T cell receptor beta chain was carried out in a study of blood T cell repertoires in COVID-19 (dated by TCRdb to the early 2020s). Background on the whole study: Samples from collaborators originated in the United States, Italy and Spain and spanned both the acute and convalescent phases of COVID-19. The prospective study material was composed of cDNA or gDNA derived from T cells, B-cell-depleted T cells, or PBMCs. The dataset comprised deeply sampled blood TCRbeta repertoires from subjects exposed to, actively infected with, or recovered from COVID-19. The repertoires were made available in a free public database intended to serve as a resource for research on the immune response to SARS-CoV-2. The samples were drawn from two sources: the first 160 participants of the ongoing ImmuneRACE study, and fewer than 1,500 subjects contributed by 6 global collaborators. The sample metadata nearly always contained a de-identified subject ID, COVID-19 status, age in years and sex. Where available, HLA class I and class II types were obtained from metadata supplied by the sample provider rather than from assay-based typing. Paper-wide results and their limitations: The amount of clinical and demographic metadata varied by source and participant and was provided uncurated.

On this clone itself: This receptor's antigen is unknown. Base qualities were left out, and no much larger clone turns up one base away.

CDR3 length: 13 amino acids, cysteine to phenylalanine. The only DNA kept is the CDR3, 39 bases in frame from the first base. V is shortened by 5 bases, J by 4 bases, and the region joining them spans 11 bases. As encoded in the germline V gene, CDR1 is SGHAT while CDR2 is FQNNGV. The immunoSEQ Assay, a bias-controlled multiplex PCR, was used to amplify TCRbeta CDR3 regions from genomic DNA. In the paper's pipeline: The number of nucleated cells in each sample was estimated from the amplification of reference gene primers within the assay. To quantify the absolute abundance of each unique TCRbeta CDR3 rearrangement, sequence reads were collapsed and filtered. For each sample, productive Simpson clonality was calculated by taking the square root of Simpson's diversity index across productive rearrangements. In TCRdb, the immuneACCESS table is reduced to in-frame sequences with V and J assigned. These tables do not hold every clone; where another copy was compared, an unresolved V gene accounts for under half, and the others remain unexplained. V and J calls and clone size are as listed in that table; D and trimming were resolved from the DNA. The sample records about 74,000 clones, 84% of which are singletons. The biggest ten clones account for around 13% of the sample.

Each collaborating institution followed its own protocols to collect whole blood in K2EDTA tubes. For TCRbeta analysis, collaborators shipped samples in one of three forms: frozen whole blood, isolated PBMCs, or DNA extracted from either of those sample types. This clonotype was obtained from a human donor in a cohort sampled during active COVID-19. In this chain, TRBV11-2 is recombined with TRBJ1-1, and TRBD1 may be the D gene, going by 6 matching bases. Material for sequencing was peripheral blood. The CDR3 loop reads CASSQGYGTEAFF. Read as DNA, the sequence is TGTGCCAGCAGCCAGGGGTACGGCACTGAAGCTTTCTTT. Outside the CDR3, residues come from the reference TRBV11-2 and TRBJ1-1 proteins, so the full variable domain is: EAGVAQSPRYKIIEKRQSVAFWCNPISGHATLYWYQQILGQGPKLLIQFQNNGVVDDSQLPKDRFSAERLKGVDSTLKIQPAKLEDSAVYLCASSQGYGTEAFFGQGTRLTVV.